This TCR beta chain was sequenced during a study of control samples from healthy donors and cancer patients. Germline V gene sequence: CDR1 ENHRY, CDR2 SYGVKD. Trimming stripped 6 bases from V and 3 bases from J, with 12 bases between. This CDR3 has 13 amino acids. The assay was immunoSEQ multiplex PCR, and TCRdb's table has in-frame clones only and misses some. In the table there are some 150,000 clones, about 95% of which are singletons. The receptor was derived from a man aged 60 to 75 with colorectal cancer. The sequenced sample consisted of PBMCs. The J gene is TRBJ2-7, the V gene TRBV10-3; perhaps TRBD2 as D (5 bases). The CDR3 DNA reads as TGTGCCATCAGCGGCGGACTTAACTACGAGCAGTACTTC. Translated: CAISGGLNYEQYF.